This is a list of T cell receptor beta chains from one sample in a study of shared clonotypes between healthy human individuals. The table came from immunoSEQ multiplex PCR; TCRdb's copy has only in-frame clones and leaves some out. The data contain around 2,000,000 clones, just over 90% of them singletons. The material sequenced was naive CD8+ T cells from PBMCs. The receptor set was obtained from a man aged 18 to 35 in good health. Some clones in this sample may be carry-over from other donors' samples. Each CDR3 is given with its conserved first and last residue. D genes are given only for firm matches. Clone size is not always given. Where it is, it says once, few, many or a class for expanded clones.

TRBV25-1,TRBJ2-2,TRBD1,.,TGTGCCAGCAGTCTGAGGACAGGCTTCTGCGGGGAGCTGTTTTTT,CASSLRTGFCGELFF
TRBV11-2,TRBJ2-5,.,.,TGTGCCAGCAGCTGGGGTGGCGGGTTGGAGACCCAGTACTTC,CASSWGGGLETQYF
TRBV19,TRBJ1-1,.,.,TGTGCCAGTAGTATCGCACAGGGTACTGAAGCTTTCTTT,CASSIAQGTEAFF
TRBV19,TRBJ2-6,.,.,TGTGCCAGTAGTATCAATTTTGGGGATGCAGGGGCCAACGTCCTGACTTTC,CASSINFGDAGANVLTF
TRBV9,TRBJ1-3,.,.,TGTGCCAGCAGCGCCCCCGACTACTCTGGAAACACCATATATTTT,CASSAPDYSGNTIYF
TRBV27,TRBJ2-7,TRBD2,.,TGTGCCAGCAGTGAAACAGGGGTGCCCGGACTAGCGGTCAGCTCCTACGAGCAGTACTTC,CASSETGVPGLAVSSYEQYF
TRBV7-9,TRBJ2-7,.,.,TGTGCCAGCAGCCCTAACTCCTACGAGCAGTACTTC,CASSPNSYEQYF
TRBV9,TRBJ1-1,.,.,TGTGCCAGCAGCGGCCGACAGCGAGCTGAAGCTTTCTTT,CASSGRQRAEAFF
TRBV15,TRBJ2-7,TRBD2,once,TGTGCCACCAGCGAACGAGCGGGAGAGGTTTCCTACGAGCAGTACTTC,CATSERAGEVSYEQYF
TRBV28,TRBJ1-5,.,.,TGTGCCAGCACCTGGCGGGGGTGCAATCAGCCCCAGCATTTT,CASTWRGCNQPQHF
TRBV4-3,TRBJ2-7,TRBD2,once,TGCGCCAGCAGCCAAGGGGTGTCTAGCGGGGACTACGAGCAGTACTTC,CASSQGVSSGDYEQYF
TRBV19,TRBJ2-5,.,.,TGTGCCAGCCGTTTGAGGGGGGTCCTGGAGACCCAGTACTTC,CASRLRGVLETQYF
TRBV7-8,TRBJ1-5,.,.,TGTGCCAGCAGCTTAGGTCTTCAGCCCCAGCATTTT,CASSLGLQPQHF
TRBV27,TRBJ1-5,.,.,TGTGCCAGCAGTTCCCGTCGGGGGGAAGGTAGCAATCAGCCCCAGCATTTT,CASSSRRGEGSNQPQHF
TRBV25-1,TRBJ2-1,.,.,TGTGCCAGCAGTGGAAACCGAGGCCTAGCAATCAACAATGAGCAGTTCTTC,CASSGNRGLAINNEQFF
TRBV14,TRBJ1-3,.,.,TGTGCCAGCAGCCAAGGAACAGCCGGAAACACCATATATTTT,CASSQGTAGNTIYF
TRBV11-2,TRBJ2-5,TRBD2,.,TGTGCCAGCAGCTTATTTTATACTAGCGGGAGCTCCGAGACCCAGTACTTC,CASSLFYTSGSSETQYF
TRBV27,TRBJ1-4,.,.,TGTGCCAGCAGTCCGGGCCCAGGGTCGGGAACTAATGAAAAACTGTTTTTT,CASSPGPGSGTNEKLFF
TRBV7-9,TRBJ1-5,.,.,TGTGCCAGCAGCCGGGGGGTGGAGGGGAAACAGCCCCAGCATTTT,CASSRGVEGKQPQHF
TRBV27,TRBJ2-7,.,.,TGTGCCAGCAGTTTATGGGGAAACCCCTACGAGCAGTACTTC,CASSLWGNPYEQYF
TRBV13,TRBJ1-1,.,.,TGTGCCAGCGGAAGAAGAACGACTGAAGCTTTCTTT,CASGRRTTEAFF
TRBV29-1,TRBJ1-1,TRBD1,.,TGCAGCGTAAGACAGGGGGCATTGGAAGCTTTCTTT,CSVRQGALEAFF
TRBV19,TRBJ2-5,.,.,TGTGCCAGTAGCCCTCAACACCGGGGGGCTGAGACCCAGTACTTC,CASSPQHRGAETQYF
TRBV6-5,TRBJ1-2,TRBD1,once,TGTGCCAGCAGTCACGGGACAGGGTTAGATTATGGCTACACCTTC,CASSHGTGLDYGYTF
TRBV29-1,TRBJ2-2,TRBD1,.,TGCAGCGTTGAGGCAGGGGGAACCGGGGAGCTGTTTTTT,CSVEAGGTGELFF
TRBV28,TRBJ2-5,TRBD2,.,TGTGCCGCCGGGCTAGCGGTTAAAGAGACCCAGTACTTC,CAAGLAVKETQYF
TRBV4-1,TRBJ2-7,.,.,TGCGCCAGCAGCCAGAGCAGGCCTTCAAGCTCCTACGAGCAGTACTTC,CASSQSRPSSSYEQYF
TRBV27,TRBJ2-1,.,.,TGTGCCAGCAGCGCGACTAGTGTTGAGCAGTTCTTC,CASSATSVEQFF